This is a list of T cell receptor beta chains from one sample in a study of cytomegalovirus exposure and HLA in healthy donors. This table comes from immunoSEQ multiplex PCR, and its TCRdb copy is limited to in-frame clones, with some not included. The top ten hold over 20% of the sample, which has 30,000 or so clones, about 60% seen once. The sample was PBMCs. These receptors were obtained from a man aged 45-65 years in good health and CMV-seropositive. Both conserved end residues are part of each CDR3. Rows give clone size only sometimes, using once, few, many, or a class for an expanded clone.

v_call clone_size cdr3_aa
TRBV6-5 once CASSFGTGLETQYF
TRBV6-1 . CASSEQVRHQPQHF
TRBV10-3 . CAISDPSGIFTDTQYF
TRBV15 . CATSRGEHSQPQHF
TRBV29-1 . CSANTGADTQYF
TRBV6-5 few CASSRDRYSDQPQHF
TRBV4-1 few CASSQGRGTNEKLFF
TRBV7-3 . CASSKYSSYNEQFF
TRBV30 once CAWSRYPRQGGNQPQHF
TRBV6-5 . CASGRLADSYEQYF
TRBV29-1 few CSVRTSGNNEQFF
TRBV5-1 once CASRIQGEWDTQYF
TRBV11-3 . CASSLGQGENTEAFF
TRBV5-1 . CASSPQIDTQYF
TRBV2 . CASSGETEAFF
TRBV4-2 few CASSQVVEGANYGYTF
TRBV9 . CASSVRASGSEQYF
TRBV28 . CASSSPRDRVNEQFF